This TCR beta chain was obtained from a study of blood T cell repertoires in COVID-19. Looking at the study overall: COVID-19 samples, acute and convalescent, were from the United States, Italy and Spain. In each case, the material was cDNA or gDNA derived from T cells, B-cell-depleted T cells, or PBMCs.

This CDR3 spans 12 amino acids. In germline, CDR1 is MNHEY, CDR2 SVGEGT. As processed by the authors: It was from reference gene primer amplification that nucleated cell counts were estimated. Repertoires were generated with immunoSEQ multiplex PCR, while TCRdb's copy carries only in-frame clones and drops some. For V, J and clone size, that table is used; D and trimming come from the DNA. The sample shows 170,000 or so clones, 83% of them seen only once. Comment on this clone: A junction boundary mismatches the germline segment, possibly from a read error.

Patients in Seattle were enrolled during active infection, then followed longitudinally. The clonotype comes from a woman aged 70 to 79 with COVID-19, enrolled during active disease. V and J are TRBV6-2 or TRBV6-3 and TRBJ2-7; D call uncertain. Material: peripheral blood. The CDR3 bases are TGTGCCAGCAGTGCAGTACCGTACGAGCGGTACTTC. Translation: CASSAVPYERYF.